This passage covers 7 T cell receptor beta chains from one sample sequenced in a study of T cells in Graves' hyperthyroidism and ophthalmopathy. Amplified regions were TCR beta CDR3 sequences from RNA transcripts. First-round RT-PCR with HTBI primers amplified the TCR CDR3 region. TCRdb re-called the multiplex PCR reads through MiXCR, storing one row per CDR3 protein. The sample records roughly 300,000 distinct CDR3 sequences, less than 30% being singletons. Sequencing was done on a sample of blood. The receptors derive from a man aged 35 to 55 with Graves' hyperthyroidism that later progressed to Graves' ophthalmopathy.

In its sample, this clonotype was seen a few times. The chain links TRBV19 to TRBJ1-5; D is possibly TRBD1 (6 bases). The CDR3 sequence is 17 residues long. V was shortened by 4 bases and J by 0 bases, with 16 bases between the two germline ends. Germline V CDR1 and CDR2: LNHDA, SQIVND (reference sequence). The CDR3 DNA is TGTGCCAGTAGTAAAAACAGGGCCGCTTATAGCAATCAGCCCCAGCATTTT. Translation: CASSKNRAAYSNQPQHF.

The CDR3 loop is CASDDMNTEAFF. For the CDR3, the DNA is TGTGCCAGTGACGACATGAACACTGAAGCTTTCTTT. This chain joins TRBV6-1 and TRBJ1-1; D gene unclear. This CDR3 contains 12 residues. The germline gives CDR1 MNHNS, CDR2 SASEGT. V lost 9 bases and J 0 bases, leaving 8 bases between the germline ends.

V is TRBV7-9 and J is TRBJ1-2, with TRBD1 matching over 7 bases. V lost 5 bases and J lost 7; bases outside the gene matches: 4. Per the germline V gene, CDR1 is SEHNR and CDR2 is FQNEAQ (reference sequence). CDR3 length: 12 amino acids. The CDR3: CASSPTGVGYTF. CDR3 DNA: TGTGCCAGCAGCCCTACAGGGGTTGGCTACACCTTC.

The chain recombines TRBV12-3 or TRBV12-4 with TRBJ1-2, with D possibly TRBD1 on 5 matching bases. This CDR3 has 13 residues. Trimming shortened V by 2 bases and J by 7 bases, and 11 bases separated the two germline ends. The CDR3 here is CASSLRAQGGYTF. In DNA, the CDR3 is TGTGCCAGCAGTTTAAGAGCGCAGGGTGGCTACACCTTC.

This clonotype was detected many times. The rearrangement links TRBV2 to TRBJ2-7, with 9 bases lining up with TRBD1. The CDR3 is 16 residues long. In germline, CDR1 is SNHLY, CDR2 FYNNEI. The V segment lost 6 bases and the J segment 6 bases; nucleotides outside the gene matches: 15. The CDR3 coding sequence is TGTGCCAGCAGCCCTAAAGGTCCGGGACAGGGTCTCGAGCAGTACTTC. Protein: CASSPKGPGQGLEQYF.

The genes are TRBV6-1 and TRBJ2-7; 8 bases map to TRBD1. V lost 3 bases and J lost 6; bases outside the gene matches: 7. In germline, CDR1 is MNHNS, CDR2 SASEGT. This CDR3 comprises 14 residues. In DNA, the CDR3 is TGTGCCAGCAGTGATCGACAGGGGTTTGGCGAGCAGTACTTC. Translated, it gives CASSDRQGFGEQYF.

This clonotype was seen many times. The chain uses TRBV2 and TRBJ1-2, with 9 bases matching TRBD1. V lost 6 bases, J lost 7 bases, and 6 bases stayed unmatched. This CDR3 is built from 13 residues. CDR1 and CDR2 from the germline V gene are SNHLY and FYNNEI. As DNA, the CDR3 is TGTGCCAGCAGGCCGACAGGGGGGGGTGGCTACACCTTC. Amino acids: CASRPTGGGGYTF. The full variable domain, in which reference TRBV2 and TRBJ1-2 provide the parts outside the CDR3, is EPEVTQTPSHQVTQMGQEVILRCVPISNHLYFYWYRQILGQKVEFLVSFYNNEISEKSEIFDDQFSVERPDGSNFTLKIRSTKLEDSAMYFCASRPTGGGGYTFGSGTRLTVV.